Each of the 20 T cell receptor beta chains below was sequenced from the same sample in a study of T cells in Graves' hyperthyroidism and ophthalmopathy. Template material for amplifying TCR beta CDR3 regions consisted of RNA transcripts. The TCR CDR3 first-round RT-PCR relied on the HTBI primer set. TCRdb re-called the multiplex PCR reads through MiXCR, storing one row per CDR3 protein. This repertoire shows approximately 870,000 distinct CDR3 sequences, 38% found once; its top ten account for 7.5% to 9.5%. The specimen sequenced was blood. All receptors come from a man aged 18 to 35 with Graves' hyperthyroidism.

The chain recombines TRBV7-9 with TRBJ2-7; TRBD1 aligns across 9 bases. Trimming cost V 4 bases and J 3 bases; bases outside gene matches: 7. Germline values: CDR1 SEHNR, CDR2 FQNEAQ (reference sequence). The CDR3 covers 15 residues. The CDR3 is CASSSGQGANYEQYF. The CDR3 region has the DNA TGTGCCAGCAGCTCGGGACAGGGAGCCAACTACGAGCAGTACTTC.

The chain uses TRBV25-1 and TRBJ1-5; tentative D call: TRBD1 (6 bases). CDR1 and CDR2 (germline): MGHDK, SYGVNS. Trimming shortened V by 4 bases and J by 3 bases, and 16 bases separated the two germline ends. CDR3 length equals 16 residues. The CDR3 sequence is CASSARGGSNNQPQHF. The CDR3 DNA is TGTGCCAGCAGTGCAAGGGGGGGCAGTAACAATCAGCCCCAGCATTTT.

This clonotype occurred many times. The chain carries TRBV19 and TRBJ1-1; possibly TRBD1 for D (6 bases). The CDR3 runs 15 residues. Germline V lookup: CDR1 LNHDA, CDR2 SQIVND (reference sequence). The V gene lost 5 bases and the J gene lost 4 bases, with 17 bases spanning the gap. CDR3 sequence reads: CASSDTRGLGTEAFF. The CDR3 region has the DNA TGTGCCAGTAGTGACACCAGGGGTCTGGGCACTGAAGCTTTCTTT.

Only a few counts were recorded for this clonotype. The chain has TRBV6-5 and TRBJ2-7, with 7 bases identical to TRBD1. The germline V gene has CDR1 MNHEY and CDR2 SVGAGI. The ends lost 4 bases at V and 4 bases at J; junction bases unmatched: 10. The CDR3 length is 15 residues. In DNA, the CDR3 is TGTGCCAGCAGTTCGTCCGGGACAGCATTATACGAGCAGTACTTC. Its protein product is CASSSSGTALYEQYF.

This clonotype showed up many times. The gene calls are TRBV19 and TRBJ1-5, with a possible D match to TRBD1 (5 bases). V was trimmed by 4 bases and J by 5 bases, leaving 9 bases between them. There are 13 residues in the CDR3. Germline V CDR1 and CDR2: LNHDA, SQIVND (reference sequence). CDR3 DNA sequence: TGTGCCAGTAGTACAGGGAGCCATCAGCCCCAGCATTTT. As protein: CASSTGSHQPQHF.

This clonotype was detected only a few times. A junction boundary mismatches the germline segment, possibly from a read error. The genes are TRBV19 and TRBJ2-2; perhaps TRBD1 as D (5 bases). CDR1 is LNHDA, CDR2 SQIVND, per germline (reference sequence). There are 12 residues in the CDR3. The CDR3 sequence: CALGANTGELFF. In DNA form, the CDR3 reads TGCGCCCTAGGGGCTAACACCGGGGAGCTGTTTTTT.

The genes are TRBV7-2 and TRBJ2-3; a possible D gene is TRBD2 (5 bases). The CDR3 spans 13 residues. Trimming took off 4 bases at V and 6 bases at J, with 11 bases between the two ends. The germline gives CDR1 SGHTA, CDR2 FQGNSA. Written as DNA, the CDR3 is TGTGCCAGCAGCTCCCTAGCATCGGATACGCAGTATTTT. Translation gives CASSSLASDTQYF.

About this clonotype: The junction departs from the called germline gene at one end, perhaps through a read error. The genes are TRBV15 and TRBJ2-2; 7 nucleotides match TRBD2. The CDR3 is 13 residues long. Germline loops: CDR1 LNHNV, CDR2 YYDKDF (reference sequence). CDR3 bases: TGCTTCCCGGGAGGACGAAATACCGGGGAGCTGTTTTTT. It yields the protein CFPGGRNTGELFF. The entire variable domain, with the rest obtained from reference TRBV15 and TRBJ2-2, is as follows: DAMVIQNPRYQVTQFGKPVTLSCSQTLNHNVMYWYQQKSSQAPKLLFHYYDKDFNNEADTPDNFQSRRPNTSFCFLDIRSPGLGDTAMYLCFPGGRNTGELFFGEGSRLTVL.

On this clonotype itself: The conserved phenylalanine or tryptophan normally closing the CDR3 is absent here, so this likely arose from a read error. The gene calls are TRBV7-9 and TRBJ2-7; D gene unclear. The CDR3 length is 12 residues. The germline gives CDR1 SEHNR, CDR2 FQNEAQ (reference sequence). V was trimmed by 5 bases and J by 2 bases, leaving 7 bases between them. DNA for the CDR3: TGTGCCAGCAGCAGGCCCCCCTACGAGCAGTACTTA. Residues: CASSRPPYEQYL.

This clonotype was counted between two and nine times. The chain employs TRBV19 and TRBJ2-7; 11 nucleotides align to TRBD1. V dropped 5 bases and J dropped 1; count of bases not matched to a gene: 7. The CDR3 has 16 amino acids. Germline CDR1 LNHDA, CDR2 SQIVND (reference sequence). CDR3 nucleotide sequence: TGTGCCAGTAGTTCCGGACAGGGGGCTGGTTCCTACGAGCAGTACTTC. Protein sequence: CASSSGQGAGSYEQYF. Using reference TRBV19 and TRBJ2-7 for the parts outside the CDR3, the full variable domain is DGGITQSPKYLFRKEGQNVTLSCEQNLNHDAMYWYRQDPGQGLRLIYYSQIVNDFQKGDIAEGYSVSREKKESFPLTVTSAQKNPTAFYLCASSSGQGAGSYEQYFGPGTRLTVT.

V usage is TRBV6-6 and J usage is TRBJ2-7; no clear D. Germline V gives CDR1 MNHNY, CDR2 SVGAGI (reference sequence). V was shortened by 1 base and J by 5 bases, with 9 bases between the two germline ends. The CDR3 runs 13 residues. The CDR3: CASSYFGINEQYF. Here the CDR3 DNA reads TGTGCCAGCAGTTACTTTGGGATAAACGAGCAGTACTTC.

This chain connects TRBV25-1 to TRBJ1-5; TRBD1 aligns across 7 bases. V shed 4 bases and J 3 bases; nucleotides not matched to a gene: 15. This CDR3 is 18 amino acids long. CDR1 and CDR2 (germline): MGHDK, SYGVNS. CDR3 sequence reads: CASSARIQGLGVNQPQHF. The CDR3, as DNA: TGTGCCAGCAGTGCTAGGATACAGGGGCTAGGGGTCAATCAGCCCCAGCATTTT.

At least ten counts were recorded for this clonotype. The chain recombines TRBV7-9 with TRBJ1-3; D is undetermined. The CDR3 covers 13 residues. The V end was cut by 3 bases, the J end by 8 bases, with 11 bases between. The germline V gene encodes CDR1 SEHNR and CDR2 FQNEAQ (reference sequence). The CDR3 DNA is TGTGCCAGCAGCTTCGCCGGTGGGGACACCATATATTTT. Amino acid sequence: CASSFAGGDTIYF. The variable domain in full, completed from reference TRBV7-9 and TRBJ1-3, reads DTGVSQNPRHKITKRGQNVTFRCDPISEHNRLYWYRQTLGQGPEFLTYFQNEAQLEKSRLLSDRFSAERPKGSFSTLEIQRTEQGDSAMYLCASSFAGGDTIYFGEGSWLTVV.

The chain joins TRBV20-1 to TRBJ2-5, with D perhaps TRBD2 (6 bases). V dropped 3 bases and J dropped 4 bases, with 18 bases sitting between them. Germline values: CDR1 DFQATT, CDR2 SNEGSKA (reference sequence). The CDR3 loop spans 15 amino acids. CDR3 region: CSASGPRSGLETQYF. The DNA of the CDR3 is TGCAGTGCTAGTGGGCCTAGAAGCGGGCTAGAGACCCAGTACTTC.

This clonotype was picked up a small number of times. The V gene is TRBV9, the J gene TRBJ2-7; weak D call: TRBD1 (6 bases). Trimming left V 4 bases short and J 3 bases short, with 14 bases between. CDR1 and CDR2 (germline): SGDLS, YYNGEE. The CDR3 runs to 14 residues. CDR3 nucleotides: TGTGCCAGCAGCCTATCATCGGACAGCTACGAGCAGTACTTC. Protein: CASSLSSDSYEQYF.

The chain recombines TRBV25-1 with TRBJ2-7; TRBD2 aligns across 13 bases. The CDR3 is 15 amino acids. Per germline, CDR1 MGHDK and CDR2 SYGVNS. The ends lost 7 bases at V and 5 bases at J; junction bases unmatched: 8. The CDR3 loop is CASTRLAGGRDEQYF. The CDR3 DNA is TGTGCCAGCACAAGACTAGCGGGAGGCCGAGACGAGCAGTACTTC.

This clonotype has a single count. This may arise from a read error, as a much more abundant clone is one base away. The chain is built from TRBV7-2 and TRBJ1-2; a weak D match, TRBD1 (5 bases). The V end was cut by 3 bases, the J end by 4 bases, with 21 bases between. The length of the CDR3 is 17 residues. The germline gives CDR1 SGHTA, CDR2 FQGNSA. The CDR3: CASSFEAGLGTPYGYTF. Written as DNA, the CDR3 is TGTGCCAGCAGCTTTGAGGCAGGGCTCGGAACGCCCTATGGCTACACCTTC.

This clonotype was seen only once. Since a much larger clone is just one base distant, this may be a read error. The rearrangement links TRBV29-1 to TRBJ2-7, with TRBD1 matching over 7 bases. The CDR3 length is 13 residues. In germline, CDR1 is SQVTM, CDR2 ANQGSEA. The CDR3 region has the DNA TGCAGCGTTGGACAGGGCCCTTTTTACGGGCAGTACTTC. As protein: CSVGQGPFYGQYF.

This clonotype was counted between two and nine times. This chain connects TRBV2 to TRBJ2-5; D uncertain. Per the germline V gene, CDR1 is SNHLY and CDR2 is FYNNEI. Trimming stripped 4 bases from V and 1 base from J, with 16 bases between. This CDR3 is 16 amino acids long. CDR3 sequence: CASSVTQPLLQETQYF. CDR3 nucleotide sequence: TGTGCCAGCAGTGTAACACAACCACTACTCCAAGAGACCCAGTACTTC.

This chain connects TRBV29-1 to TRBJ1-4; D is perhaps TRBD1 (5 bases). From germline, CDR1 is SQVTM and CDR2 ANQGSEA. Trimming pared 6 bases from V and 10 bases from J, leaving 9 bases between. This CDR3 is built from 10 residues. The CDR3 region has the DNA TGCAGCGTGTCGGGACCAAAACTGTTTTTT. Translating it yields CSVSGPKLFF.